Detailed here is one TCR beta chain. Its antigen is unknown. The CDR3 sequence is 15 residues long. Trimming pared 6 bases from V and 1 base from J, leaving 16 bases between. Germline V gene sequence: CDR1 MDHEN, CDR2 SYDVKM. A CD45RA-negative memory subset and a CD45RA+ naive subset were separated from the CD4+ cells. The source of the sample is a study of shared clonotypes between healthy human individuals. Study results and caveats: Sharing across four donors was highest in naive CD4 (approximately 5%) and lowest in memory CD8 (roughly 0.4%).

Evenly divided among several immunoSEQ plates was the genomic DNA of each subset. Sequencing was performed with immunoSEQ multiplex PCR; in TCRdb, only in-frame clones are kept and a portion is missing. Counted here are about 700,000 clones, under 80% occurring once; the ten biggest clones make up approximately 1.7%. The TCR sequence derives from a woman in her twenties or thirties in good health. The rearrangement links TRBV28 to TRBJ2-7; the D call may be TRBD1 or TRBD2 (6 bases each). Source material: memory CD4+ T cells sorted from blood. Described subset: CD45RA-negative fraction. CDR3 bases: TGTGCCAGCAGCACAGAGGGGGGTCATTCCTACGAGCAGTACTTC. This translates into CASSTEGGHSYEQYF.